The clone carrying this T cell receptor beta chain has only a few counts. Its cognate antigen is unknown. The authors made TCR beta libraries by quantitative 5'-RACE with molecular barcodes. TCRdb processed the 5' RACE reads anew with MiXCR; each CDR3 protein has one entry. Of 250,000 to 350,000 distinct CDR3 sequences in the sample, 7% to 9% were seen once. This sample is part of a study of CD8 T cells in ankylosing spondylitis. The study, taken as a whole, reports: Clones that were linked to disease were CD8+ and were relatively rare in peripheral blood. Seemingly distinctive of ankylosing spondylitis blood was a TCR beta motif formed by eight highly homologous variants.

This clonotype was obtained from a male donor with ankylosing spondylitis. The specimen sequenced was blood, either unsorted or a sorted T cell fraction (not recorded which).

The CDR3 reads CSARDRREVYEQYF. CDR3 DNA sequence: TGCAGTGCTAGAGATAGGCGGGAGGTCTACGAGCAGTACTTC. This chain joins TRBV20-1 and TRBJ2-7; 8 nucleotides line up with TRBD2. The CDR3 runs 14 residues. J gave up 3 bases and V 0 bases, and 4 bases lay outside the gene matches. Germline lookup yields CDR1 DFQATT and CDR2 SNEGSKA (reference sequence).